This T cell receptor (beta chain) derives from a study of CD8 T cells in ankylosing spondylitis. The germline gives CDR1 SGDLS, CDR2 YYNGEE. CDR3 length equals 16 residues. Trimming at V came to 4 bases and at J to 8 bases, leaving 10 bases not matched to a gene. This clonotype was seen ten or more times. The antigen is undetermined. Construction of TCR beta libraries was performed using quantitative 5'-RACE with molecular barcodes. MiXCR was run by TCRdb on the 5' RACE reads, yielding one entry per CDR3 protein. The sample holds roughly 25,000 distinct CDR3 sequences, around a sixth seen once. The study, taken as a whole, reports: Clones linked to disease, bearing a CD8+ phenotype, were relatively rare in peripheral blood. The study looked at matched synovial fluid samples from ankylosing spondylitis patients. Disease-linked clones were reported to be significantly enriched there.

V gene TRBV9 combines with J gene TRBJ2-1, with 12 bases fitting TRBD2. The sequenced sample was blood. The TCR was taken from a male donor with ankylosing spondylitis or in good health (not recorded which). The chain's CDR3 is CASSSRTSGARDEQFF. CDR3 bases: TGTGCCAGCAGCTCCCGGACTAGCGGGGCGAGGGATGAGCAGTTCTTC.